Below, one TCR beta chain is given with its context. What it recognizes is unknown. TCRdb fed the 5' RACE reads into MiXCR, producing one record per CDR3 protein. Of 500,000 to 650,000 distinct CDR3 sequences in the sample, 20% to 25% were seen once. Healthy Caucasians provided all donations. These data originate in a study of identical twins. Study results and limitations: Cross-sectional statistical analysis was relied on for the conclusions, without the same donors being followed. Abundant cord blood beta clonotypes carried fewer insertions; memory repertoires showed none.

These records were also assigned to another study, of yellow fever vaccine responses in identical twins.

The sequenced sample consisted of CD4+ T cells sorted from blood. The clonotype was recovered from a young woman in good health.

The CDR3 coding sequence is TGTGCCAGCAGCTACGGACAGGGGGCTGTTTCACCCCTCCACTTT. It specifies CASSYGQGAVSPLHF. J is TRBJ1-6 and V is TRBV7-2; TRBD1 agrees at 11 bases. The CDR3 contains 15 residues. V was clipped by 4 bases and J by 9 bases; unmatched bases: 5. From germline, CDR1 is SGHTA and CDR2 FQGNSA.